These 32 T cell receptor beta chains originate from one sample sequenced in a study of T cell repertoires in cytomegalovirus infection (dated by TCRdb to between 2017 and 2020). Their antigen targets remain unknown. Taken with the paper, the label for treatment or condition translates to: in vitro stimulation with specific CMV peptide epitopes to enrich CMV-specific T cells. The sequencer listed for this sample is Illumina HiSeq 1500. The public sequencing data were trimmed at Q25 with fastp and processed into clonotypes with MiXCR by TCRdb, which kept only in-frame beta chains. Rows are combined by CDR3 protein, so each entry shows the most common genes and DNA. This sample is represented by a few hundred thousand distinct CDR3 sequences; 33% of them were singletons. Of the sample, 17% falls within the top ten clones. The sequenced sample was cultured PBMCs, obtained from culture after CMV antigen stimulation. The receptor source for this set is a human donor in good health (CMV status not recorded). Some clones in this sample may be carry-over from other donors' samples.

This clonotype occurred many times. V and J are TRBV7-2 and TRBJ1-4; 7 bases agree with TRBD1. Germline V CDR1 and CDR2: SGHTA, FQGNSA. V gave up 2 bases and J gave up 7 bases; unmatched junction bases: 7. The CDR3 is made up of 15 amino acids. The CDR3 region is CASSLLTGMVEKLFF. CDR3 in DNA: TGTGCCAGCAGCTTATTGACAGGGATGGTTGAAAAACTGTTTTTT.

The CDR3 DNA sequence: TGTGCCAGCAGTTTTACGGCAGGGAACACTGAAGCTTTCTTT. Translated: CASSFTAGNTEAFF. The J gene is TRBJ1-1, the V gene TRBV12-3 or TRBV12-4; D unclear. The CDR3 contains 14 residues. Trimming left V 3 bases short and J 1 base short, with 9 bases between.

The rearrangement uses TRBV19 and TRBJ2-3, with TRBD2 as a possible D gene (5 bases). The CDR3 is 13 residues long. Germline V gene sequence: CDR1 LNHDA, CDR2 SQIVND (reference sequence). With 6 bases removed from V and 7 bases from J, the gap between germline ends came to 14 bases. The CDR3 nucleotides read TGTGCCAGTAGCCTTTATAGCGACCATACGCAGTATTTT. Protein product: CASSLYSDHTQYF.

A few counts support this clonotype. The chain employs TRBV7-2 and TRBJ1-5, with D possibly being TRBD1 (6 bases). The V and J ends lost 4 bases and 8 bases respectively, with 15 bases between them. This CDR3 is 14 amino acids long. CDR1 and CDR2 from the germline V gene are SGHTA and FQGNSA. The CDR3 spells CASSYGGQTEPQHF. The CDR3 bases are TGTGCCAGCAGCTATGGGGGGCAGACGGAGCCCCAGCATTTT.

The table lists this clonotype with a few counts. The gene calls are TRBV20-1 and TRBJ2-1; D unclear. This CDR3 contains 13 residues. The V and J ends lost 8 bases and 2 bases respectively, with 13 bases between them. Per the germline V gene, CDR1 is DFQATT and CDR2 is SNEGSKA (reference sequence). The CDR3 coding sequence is TGCAGTCCGGAGATCACGGCCTACAATGAGCAGTTCTTC. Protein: CSPEITAYNEQFF.

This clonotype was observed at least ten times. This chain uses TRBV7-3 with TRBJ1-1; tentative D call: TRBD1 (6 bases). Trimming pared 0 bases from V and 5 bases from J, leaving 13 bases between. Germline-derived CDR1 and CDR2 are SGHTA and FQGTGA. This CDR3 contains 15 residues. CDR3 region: CASSLTGGGGTEAFF. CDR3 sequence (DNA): TGTGCCAGCAGCTTAACGGGGGGCGGGGGGACTGAAGCTTTCTTT. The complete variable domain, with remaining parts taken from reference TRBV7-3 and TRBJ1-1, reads GAGVSQTPSNKVTEKGKYVELRCDPISGHTALYWYRQSLGQGPEFLIYFQGTGAADDSGLPNDRFFAVRPEGSVSTLKIQRTERGDSAVYLCASSLTGGGGTEAFFGQGTRLTVV.

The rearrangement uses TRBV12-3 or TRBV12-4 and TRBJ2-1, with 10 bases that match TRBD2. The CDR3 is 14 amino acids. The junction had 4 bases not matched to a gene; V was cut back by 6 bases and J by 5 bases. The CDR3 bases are TGTGCCAGCAGGAGGACTAGCGGACACAATGAGCAGTTCTTC. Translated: CASRRTSGHNEQFF.

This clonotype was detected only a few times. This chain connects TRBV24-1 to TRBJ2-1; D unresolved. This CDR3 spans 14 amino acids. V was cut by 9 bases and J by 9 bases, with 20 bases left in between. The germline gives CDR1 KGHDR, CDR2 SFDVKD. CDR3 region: CATSGPKWVSEQFF. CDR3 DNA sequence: TGTGCCACCTCCGGGCCGAAATGGGTCAGTGAGCAGTTCTTC.

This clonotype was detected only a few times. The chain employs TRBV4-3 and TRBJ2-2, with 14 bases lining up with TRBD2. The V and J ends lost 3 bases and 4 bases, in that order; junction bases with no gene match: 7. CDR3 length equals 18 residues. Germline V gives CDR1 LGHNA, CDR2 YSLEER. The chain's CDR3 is CASSHGLAGGRGTGELFF. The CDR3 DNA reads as TGCGCCAGCAGCCACGGACTAGCGGGAGGTCGTGGCACCGGGGAGCTGTTTTTT.

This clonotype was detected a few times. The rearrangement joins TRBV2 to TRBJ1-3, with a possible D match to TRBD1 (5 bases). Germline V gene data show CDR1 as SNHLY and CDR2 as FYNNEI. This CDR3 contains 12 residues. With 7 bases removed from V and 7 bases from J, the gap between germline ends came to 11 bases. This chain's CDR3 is CASTDNSNTIYF. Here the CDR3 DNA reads TGTGCCAGCACGGACAACAGCAACACCATATATTTT.

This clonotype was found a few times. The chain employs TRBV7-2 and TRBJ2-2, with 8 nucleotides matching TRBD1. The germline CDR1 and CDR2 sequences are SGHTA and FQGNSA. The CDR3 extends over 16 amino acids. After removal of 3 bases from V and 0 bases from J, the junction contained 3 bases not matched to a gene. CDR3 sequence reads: CASSFMGQANTGELFF. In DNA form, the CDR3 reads TGTGCCAGCAGCTTCATGGGACAGGCGAACACCGGGGAGCTGTTTTTT.

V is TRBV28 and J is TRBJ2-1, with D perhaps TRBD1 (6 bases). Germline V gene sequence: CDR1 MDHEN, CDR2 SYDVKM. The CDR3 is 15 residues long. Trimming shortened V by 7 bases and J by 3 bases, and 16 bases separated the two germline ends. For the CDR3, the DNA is TGTGCCAGCACCGACGCTCGGGACAACTACAATGAGCAGTTCTTC. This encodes CASTDARDNYNEQFF.

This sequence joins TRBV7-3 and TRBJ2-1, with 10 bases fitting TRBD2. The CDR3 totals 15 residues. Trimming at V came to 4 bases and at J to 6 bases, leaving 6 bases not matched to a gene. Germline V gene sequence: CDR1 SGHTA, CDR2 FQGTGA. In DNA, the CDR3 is TGTGCCAGCAGCTACACCGGGACTAGCGTCAATGAGCAGTTCTTC. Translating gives CASSYTGTSVNEQFF.

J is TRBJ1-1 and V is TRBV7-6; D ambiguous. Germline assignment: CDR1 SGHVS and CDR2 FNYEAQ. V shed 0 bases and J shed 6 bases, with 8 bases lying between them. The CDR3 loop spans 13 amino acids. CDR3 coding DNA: TGTGCCAGCAGCTTAGCTCCCGGTCCTGAAGCTTTCTTT. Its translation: CASSLAPGPEAFF.

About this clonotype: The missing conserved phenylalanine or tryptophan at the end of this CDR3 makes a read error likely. CDR3 protein: CSASRQGDYGYTV. Here the CDR3 DNA reads TGCAGTGCTAGTCGACAGGGAGACTATGGCTACACCGTC. The J gene is TRBJ1-2, the V gene TRBV20-1; 7 bases are shared with TRBD1. The CDR3 runs 13 residues. Germline-derived CDR1 and CDR2 are DFQATT and SNEGSKA (reference sequence). V dropped 3 bases and J dropped 3; count of bases not matched to a gene: 4.

The CDR3 nucleotides read TGCAGCGTTGGACTAGCGCACGAGCAGTACTTC. It specifies CSVGLAHEQYF. This chain links TRBV29-1 with TRBJ2-7, with TRBD2 identical over 8 bases. CDR3 length: 11 residues. Looked up from germline, CDR1 is SQVTM and CDR2 is ANQGSEA. V gave up 4 bases and J gave up 5 bases; unmatched junction bases: 1.

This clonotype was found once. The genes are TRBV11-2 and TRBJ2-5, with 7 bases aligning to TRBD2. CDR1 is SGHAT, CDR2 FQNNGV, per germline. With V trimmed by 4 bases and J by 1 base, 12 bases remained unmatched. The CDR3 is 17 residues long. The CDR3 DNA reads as TGTGCCAGCAGCTCCGGACTAGGCGGGAGAAGCCAAGAGACCCAGTACTTC. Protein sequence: CASSSGLGGRSQETQYF. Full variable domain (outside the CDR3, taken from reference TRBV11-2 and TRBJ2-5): EAGVAQSPRYKIIEKRQSVAFWCNPISGHATLYWYQQILGQGPKLLIQFQNNGVVDDSQLPKDRFSAERLKGVDSTLKIQPAKLEDSAVYLCASSSGLGGRSQETQYFGPGTRLLVL.

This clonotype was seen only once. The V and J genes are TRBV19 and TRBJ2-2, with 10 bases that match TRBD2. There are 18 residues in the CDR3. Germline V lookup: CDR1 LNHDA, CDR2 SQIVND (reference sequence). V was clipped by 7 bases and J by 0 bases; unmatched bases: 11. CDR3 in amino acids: CASTNRGLANANTGELFF. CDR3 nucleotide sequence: TGTGCCAGTACCAATCGGGGACTAGCGAACGCGAACACCGGGGAGCTGTTTTTT. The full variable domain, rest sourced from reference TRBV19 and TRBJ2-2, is DGGITQSPKYLFRKEGQNVTLSCEQNLNHDAMYWYRQDPGQGLRLIYYSQIVNDFQKGDIAEGYSVSREKKESFPLTVTSAQKNPTAFYLCASTNRGLANANTGELFFGEGSRLTVL.

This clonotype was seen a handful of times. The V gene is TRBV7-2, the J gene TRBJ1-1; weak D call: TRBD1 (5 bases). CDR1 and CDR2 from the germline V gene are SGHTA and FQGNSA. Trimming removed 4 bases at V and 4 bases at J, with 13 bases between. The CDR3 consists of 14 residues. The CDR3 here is CASSSEGRGTEAFF. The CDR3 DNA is TGTGCCAGCAGCTCCGAAGGAAGGGGCACTGAAGCTTTCTTT. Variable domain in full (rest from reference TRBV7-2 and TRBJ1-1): GAGVSQSPSNKVTEKGKDVELRCDPISGHTALYWYRQSLGQGLEFLIYFQGNSAPDKSGLPSDRFSAERTGGSVSTLTIQRTQQEDSAVYLCASSSEGRGTEAFFGQGTRLTVV.

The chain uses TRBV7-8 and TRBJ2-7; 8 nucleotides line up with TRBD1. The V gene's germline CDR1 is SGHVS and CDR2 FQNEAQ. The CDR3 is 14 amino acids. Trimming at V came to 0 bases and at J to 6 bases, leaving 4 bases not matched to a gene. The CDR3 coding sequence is TGTGCCAGCAGCTTAGCGGGACAGGAAAGCGAGCAGTACGTC. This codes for CASSLAGQESEQYV.

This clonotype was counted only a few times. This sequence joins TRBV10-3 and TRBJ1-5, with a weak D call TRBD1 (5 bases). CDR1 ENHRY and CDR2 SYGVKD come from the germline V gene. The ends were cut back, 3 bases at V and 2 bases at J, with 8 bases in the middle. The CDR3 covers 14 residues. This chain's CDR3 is CAISDREGNQPQHF. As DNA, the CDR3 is TGTGCCATCAGTGACAGGGAGGGCAATCAGCCCCAGCATTTT.

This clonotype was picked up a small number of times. CDR3 DNA: TGTGCCAGCAGTGTTACCGAAAACATTCAGTACTTC. Its translation: CASSVTENIQYF. J is TRBJ2-4 and V is TRBV2; D call uncertain. With 4 bases removed from V and 5 bases from J, the gap between germline ends came to 6 bases. The CDR3 is 12 amino acids. Looked up from germline, CDR1 is SNHLY and CDR2 is FYNNEI. The full variable domain, its missing parts supplied by reference TRBV2 and TRBJ2-4, is EPEVTQTPSHQVTQMGQEVILRCVPISNHLYFYWYRQILGQKVEFLVSFYNNEISEKSEIFDDQFSVERPDGSNFTLKIRSTKLEDSAMYFCASSVTENIQYFGAGTRLSVL.

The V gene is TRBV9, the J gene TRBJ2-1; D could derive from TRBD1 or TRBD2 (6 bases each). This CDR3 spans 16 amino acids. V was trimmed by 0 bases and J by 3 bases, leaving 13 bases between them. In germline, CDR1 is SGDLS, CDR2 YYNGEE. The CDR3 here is CASSVGRDTSYNEQFF. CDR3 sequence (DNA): TGTGCCAGCAGCGTAGGGAGGGACACAAGCTACAATGAGCAGTTCTTC.

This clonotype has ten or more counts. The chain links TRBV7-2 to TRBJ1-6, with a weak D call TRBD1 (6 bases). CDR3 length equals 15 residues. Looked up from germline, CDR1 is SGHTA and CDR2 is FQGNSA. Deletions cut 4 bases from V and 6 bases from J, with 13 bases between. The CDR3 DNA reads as TGTGCCAGCAGCTCTATTGACAGGTTTAATTCACCCCTCCACTTT. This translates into CASSSIDRFNSPLHF.

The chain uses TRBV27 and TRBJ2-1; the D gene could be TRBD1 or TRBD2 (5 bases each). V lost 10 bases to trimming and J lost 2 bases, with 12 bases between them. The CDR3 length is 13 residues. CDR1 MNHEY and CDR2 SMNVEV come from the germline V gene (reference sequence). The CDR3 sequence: CATGAGAYNEQFF. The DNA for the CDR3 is TGTGCCACCGGGGCAGGAGCCTACAATGAGCAGTTCTTC.

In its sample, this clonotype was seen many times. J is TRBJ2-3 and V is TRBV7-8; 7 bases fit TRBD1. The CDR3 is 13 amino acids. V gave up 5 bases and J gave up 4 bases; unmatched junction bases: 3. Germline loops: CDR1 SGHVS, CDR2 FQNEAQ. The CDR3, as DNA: TGTGCCAGCAGCCCGACAGGGTCAGATACGCAGTATTTT. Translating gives CASSPTGSDTQYF.

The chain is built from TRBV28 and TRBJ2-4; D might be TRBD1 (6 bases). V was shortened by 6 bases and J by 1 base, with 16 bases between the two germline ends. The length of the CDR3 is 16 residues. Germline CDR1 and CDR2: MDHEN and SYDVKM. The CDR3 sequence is CASSPEGHLAKNIQYF. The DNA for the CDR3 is TGTGCCAGCAGCCCTGAGGGACATTTGGCCAAAAACATTCAGTACTTC.

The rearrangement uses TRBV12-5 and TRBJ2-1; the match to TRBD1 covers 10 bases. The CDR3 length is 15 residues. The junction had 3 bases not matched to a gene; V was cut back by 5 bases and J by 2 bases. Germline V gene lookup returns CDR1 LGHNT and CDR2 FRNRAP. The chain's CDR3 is CASGPGQGAYNEQFF. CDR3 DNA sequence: TGTGCTAGTGGTCCTGGACAGGGGGCCTACAATGAGCAGTTCTTC.

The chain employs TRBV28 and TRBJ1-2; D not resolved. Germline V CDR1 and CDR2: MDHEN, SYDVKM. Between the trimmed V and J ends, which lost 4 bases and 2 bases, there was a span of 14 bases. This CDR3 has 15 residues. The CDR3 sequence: CASSSPGSANYGYTF. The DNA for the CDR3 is TGTGCCAGCAGTTCCCCGGGGAGCGCGAACTATGGCTACACCTTC.

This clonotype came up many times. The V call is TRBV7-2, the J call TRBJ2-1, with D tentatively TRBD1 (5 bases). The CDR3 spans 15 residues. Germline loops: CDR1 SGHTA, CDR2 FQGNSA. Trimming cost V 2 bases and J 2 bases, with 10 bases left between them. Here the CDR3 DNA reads TGTGCCAGCAGCTTATTCGAGACAGCCTACAATGAGCAGTTCTTC. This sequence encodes CASSLFETAYNEQFF.

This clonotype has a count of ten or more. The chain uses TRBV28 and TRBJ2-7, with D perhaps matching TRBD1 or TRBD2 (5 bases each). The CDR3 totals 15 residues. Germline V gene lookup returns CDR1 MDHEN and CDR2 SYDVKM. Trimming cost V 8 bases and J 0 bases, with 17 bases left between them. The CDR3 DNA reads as TGTGCCAGCGGCGCTCGGGGCAGGGTCTCCTACGAGCAGTACTTC. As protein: CASGARGRVSYEQYF.

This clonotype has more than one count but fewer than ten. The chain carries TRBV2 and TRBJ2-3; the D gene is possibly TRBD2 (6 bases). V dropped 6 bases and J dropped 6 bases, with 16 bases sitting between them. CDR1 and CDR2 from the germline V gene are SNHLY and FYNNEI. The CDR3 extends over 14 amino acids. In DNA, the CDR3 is TGTGCCAGCAGGCCCCTAGCGACCATGGATACGCAGTATTTT. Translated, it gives CASRPLATMDTQYF.